The subject of this entry is one T cell receptor beta chain. The antigen is undetermined. The sample originates from a study of cytomegalovirus exposure and HLA in healthy donors. Whole-study context: Of the donors genotyped, several hundred in all, 75% to 85% fell in the Caucasian-associated ancestry cluster. Study-wide results and caveats: TCR sequences were mostly rare, though some public TCRs occurred in many donors. Some TCR beta chains (more than 150 of them) were listed as cytomegalovirus-associated.

The PCR used 60 Vbeta and 13 Jbeta primers. Original analysis: In a later analysis, of roughly 83 million unique beta chains, roughly 10 million appeared in at least two donors. TCRdb keeps only in-frame clones here, not all; method: immunoSEQ multiplex PCR. The DNA was the basis for D and trimming; V, J and clone size are from that table. The sample consists of tens of thousands of clones, roughly 80% of them appearing once. The germline CDR1 and CDR2 sequences are SGHNT and YENEEA. The CDR3 totals 15 residues. The ends were cut back, 4 bases at V and 3 bases at J, with 15 bases in the middle. Sequencing used PBMCs. The clonotype originates from a middle-aged man in good health and CMV-seropositive. The chain combines TRBV11-3 with TRBJ1-2; TRBD1 might be the D (6 bases). The CDR3 nucleotides are TGTGCCAGCAGCTCACGGGGGGGGGCGGACTATGGCTACACCTTC. It codes for CASSSRGGADYGYTF. The full variable domain, rest sourced from reference TRBV11-3 and TRBJ1-2, is EAGVVQSPRYKIIEKKQPVAFWCNPISGHNTLYWYLQNLGQGPELLIRYENEEAVDDSQLPKDRFSAERLKGVDSTLKIQPAELGDSAVYLCASSSRGGADYGYTFGSGTRLTVV.